This is a list of T cell receptor beta chains from one sample in a study of metastatic and nonmetastatic thyroid tumors. TCRdb reprocessed the PCR reads via MiXCR. Among approximately 8,500 clones listed, roughly a quarter were seen once. The sample was tumor tissue. The receptors shown here come from a female donor with papillary thyroid cancer or a benign thyroid nodule (not recorded which). Some clones in this sample may be carry-over from other donors' samples. Both conserved end residues are part of each CDR3. D genes are given only for firm matches. A clone size is listed for some rows: how often the clone was seen (once, few, many), or a class if it is expanded.

clone size,J gene,D gene,V gene,CDR3 protein,CDR3 DNA
few,TRBJ1-2,.,TRBV19,CASSMGWTDGYTF,TGTGCCAGTAGTATGGGGTGGACGGATGGCTACACCTTC
.,TRBJ1-5,.,TRBV6-2/TRBV6-3,CASSSPVLYPILTQHF,TGTGCCAGCAGTTCTCCTGTGCTCTACCCCATTCTGACCCAGCATTTT
medium-sized,TRBJ2-1,TRBD2,TRBV5-1,CASSLTGTSGSRLFGEQFF,TGCGCCAGCAGCTTAACCGGGACTAGCGGGAGTAGGTTATTCGGTGAGCAGTTCTTC
medium-sized,TRBJ1-3,.,TRBV12-3/TRBV12-4,CASSPPRDRNTIYF,TGTGCCAGCAGCCCCCCCCGGGATAGGAACACCATATATTTT
.,TRBJ2-7,.,TRBV20-1,CSAVGQICEQYF,TGCAGCGCTGTGGGACAAATTTGCGAGCAGTACTTC
.,TRBJ1-1,.,TRBV27,CASGFLYRGGTEAFF,TGTGCCAGCGGTTTTTTATACCGGGGGGGCACTGAAGCTTTCTTT
medium-sized,TRBJ2-1,.,TRBV12-3/TRBV12-4,CASSFRSGKGYGEQFF,TGTGCCAGCAGTTTTAGATCCGGGAAAGGGTACGGTGAGCAGTTCTTC
medium-sized,TRBJ2-7,.,TRBV6-1,CATKGGPFSYEQYF,TGTGCCACCAAGGGGGGCCCATTCTCCTACGAGCAGTACTTC
medium-sized,TRBJ2-2,.,TRBV27,CASSFTGYTGELFF,TGTGCCAGCAGCTTTACAGGGTACACCGGGGAGCTGTTTTTT
medium-sized,TRBJ2-7,.,TRBV24-1,CATSDSTGFSYEQYF,TGTGCCACCAGTGATTCGACCGGGTTCTCCTACGAGCAGTACTTC
.,TRBJ2-7,.,TRBV4-2,CASSLGQGFDEQYF,TGTGCCAGCAGCTTAGGGCAGGGTTTTGACGAGCAGTACTTC
few,TRBJ2-3,TRBD1,TRBV28,CASSPGTGRTDTQYF,TGTGCCAGCAGTCCTGGGACAGGGAGGACAGATACGCAGTATTTT
few,TRBJ2-5,TRBD1,TRBV24-1,CATSAGTGIETQYF,TGTGCCACCAGTGCCGGGACAGGGATCGAGACCCAGTACTTC
once,TRBJ2-7,TRBD1,TRBV5-1,CASSTLGQGYEQYF,TGCGCCAGCAGCACATTGGGACAGGGCTACGAGCAGTACTTC
many,TRBJ2-1,TRBD2,TRBV20-1,CSATVTSSSYNEQFF,TGCAGTGCGACCGTGACTAGCAGCTCCTACAATGAGCAGTTCTTC
.,TRBJ2-7,.,TRBV11-2,CASSLVGGRYEQYF,TGTGCCAGCAGCTTAGTCGGGGGGCGCTACGAGCAGTACTTC
.,TRBJ2-5,.,TRBV19,CASSPRYQETQYF,TGTGCCAGTAGCCCCCGTTACCAAGAGACCCAGTACTTC
medium-sized,TRBJ2-7,.,TRBV6-5,CASSYSGGGEQYF,TGTGCCAGCAGTTACTCGGGAGGGGGCGAGCAGTACTTC
.,TRBJ1-1,.,TRBV11-2,CGSTLAVSEAFF,TGTGGCAGCACCTTAGCTGTATCTGAAGCTTTCTTT
.,TRBJ2-5,TRBD2,TRBV6-1,CASRRGLAGEYTQYF,TGTGCCAGCAGACGGGGACTAGCGGGGGAATATACCCAGTACTTC
few,TRBJ2-5,TRBD1,TRBV25-1,CASSEPQGQDTQYF,TGTGCCAGCAGTGAGCCACAGGGGCAAGATACCCAGTACTTC
medium-sized,TRBJ2-1,.,TRBV24-1,CATSDLMIGNEQFF,TGTGCCACCAGTGATTTGATGATTGGCAATGAGCAGTTCTTC
medium-sized,TRBJ2-7,TRBD2,TRBV30,CAWSQGGGQQYF,TGTGCCTGGAGTCAGGGCGGGGGTCAGCAGTACTTC
medium-sized,TRBJ2-3,.,TRBV2,CASPLLARGTDTQYF,TGTGCCAGCCCTCTACTAGCAAGGGGCACAGATACGCAGTATTTT
medium-sized,TRBJ1-1,.,TRBV19,CASSIYETEAFF,TGTGCCAGTAGTATATATGAGACTGAAGCTTTCTTT
.,TRBJ1-6,TRBD1,TRBV5-1,CASSFSGGENSPLHF,TGCGCCAGCAGCTTCTCAGGGGGCGAAAATTCACCCCTCCACTTT
.,TRBJ2-1,.,TRBV6-1,CASGYGRSYNEQFF,TGTGCCAGCGGGTACGGACGGTCCTACAATGAGCAGTTCTTC
.,TRBJ2-7,.,TRBV5-1,CASIFWDKSYEQYF,TGCGCCAGCATCTTTTGGGACAAGTCCTACGAGCAGTACTTC
many,TRBJ2-1,TRBD1,TRBV5-6,CASSEGTANEQFF,TGTGCCAGCAGCGAGGGGACAGCCAATGAGCAGTTCTTC
few,TRBJ2-7,TRBD1,TRBV6-1,CASRERWGQTGEQYF,TGTGCCAGCAGAGAAAGGTGGGGACAGACTGGCGAGCAGTACTTC
.,TRBJ2-3,TRBD2,TRBV11-1,CASSSSFRLAAPILSPDTQYF,TGTGCCAGCAGCTCGAGTTTTCGACTAGCGGCCCCAATACTTAGCCCAGATACGCAGTATTTT
few,TRBJ2-2,.,TRBV10-1,CASSGFRSGTGELFF,TGCGCCAGCAGTGGCTTTAGGAGCGGAACCGGGGAGCTGTTTTTT
medium-sized,TRBJ2-7,TRBD2,TRBV28,CASSPGLAGAGEQYF,TGTGCCAGCAGTCCCGGCCTAGCGGGAGCCGGCGAGCAGTACTTC
.,TRBJ2-7,TRBD2,TRBV19,CASSPSGSSYEQYF,TGTGCCAGTAGCCCTAGCGGGAGTTCGTACGAGCAGTACTTC
.,TRBJ2-2,.,TRBV20-1,CSVQPASVELFF,TGCAGTGTCCAGCCGGCATCCGTGGAGCTGTTTTTT
many,TRBJ2-5,TRBD1,TRBV6-1,CASSAPTGGVNSREAQYF,TGTGCCAGCAGTGCCCCGACAGGGGGGGTCAATTCGCGAGAGGCCCAGTACTTC
.,TRBJ1-5,.,TRBV9,CASSPGRTSGQPQHF,TGTGCCAGCAGCCCGGGACGCACTTCGGGTCAGCCCCAGCATTTT
many,TRBJ1-5,.,TRBV11-2,CASSSSTGSNQPQHF,TGTGCCAGCAGCTCCTCGACAGGTAGCAATCAGCCCCAGCATTTT
medium-sized,TRBJ1-6,.,TRBV2,CASTGNSPLHF,TGTGCCAGCACCGGTAATTCACCCCTCCACTTT
.,TRBJ2-7,TRBD2,TRBV28,CASISGTSRHGQYF,TGTGCCAGCATCTCGGGGACTAGCCGGCACGGGCAGTACTTC
many,TRBJ2-5,TRBD1,TRBV9,CASSVQTGGGETQYF,TGTGCCAGCAGCGTCCAGACAGGGGGGGGAGAGACCCAGTACTTC
many,TRBJ1-1,.,TRBV7-9,CASSFGMLTEAFF,TGTGCCAGCAGCTTCGGAATGCTGACTGAAGCTTTCTTT
many,TRBJ2-1,.,TRBV19,CASSMNRRNEQFF,TGTGCCAGTAGTATGAATAGGAGGAATGAGCAGTTCTTC
medium-sized,TRBJ2-2,.,TRBV10-3,CAISESTRGWELFF,TGTGCCATCAGTGAGTCGACTCGGGGTTGGGAGCTGTTTTTT
.,TRBJ1-1,.,TRBV11-2,CASSLGHPGLVAEAFF,TGTGCCAGCAGCCTAGGACACCCGGGGTTAGTGGCCGAAGCTTTCTTC
medium-sized,TRBJ1-6,.,TRBV28,CASSLGRAHSPLHF,TGTGCCAGCAGTTTGGGCAGGGCCCATTCACCCCTCCACTTT
medium-sized,TRBJ1-1,.,TRBV12-3/TRBV12-4,CASSLRSMNTEAFF,TGTGCCAGCAGCCTCCGCAGTATGAACACTGAAGCTTTCTTT
.,TRBJ2-7,.,TRBV7-2,CASSSGSTQGWEQYF,TGTGCCAGCAGCTCGGGTTCGACGCAGGGATGGGAGCAGTACTTC
many,TRBJ2-3,TRBD1,TRBV5-1,CASSADRGGTDTQYF,TGCGCCAGCAGCGCTGACAGGGGAGGCACAGATACGCAGTATTTT
medium-sized,TRBJ2-1,.,TRBV28,CASSFQGLLEQFF,TGTGCCAGCAGTTTTCAGGGTCTGCTTGAGCAGTTCTTC
medium-sized,TRBJ1-3,.,TRBV6-2/TRBV6-3,CASRPSGNTIYF,TGTGCCAGCAGACCCTCTGGAAACACCATATATTTT
.,TRBJ2-3,.,TRBV7-8,CASMRAFSTDTQYF,TGTGCCAGCATGCGGGCGTTTAGCACAGATACGCAGTATTTT
once,TRBJ1-2,TRBD1,TRBV5-4,CASSFDRGNYGYSF,TGTGCCAGCAGCTTCGACAGGGGGAACTATGGCTACAGCTTC
.,TRBJ2-1,.,TRBV9,CASSVTWASYNGQFF,TGTGCCAGCAGCGTGACATGGGCCTCCTACAATGGGCAGTTCTTC
few,TRBJ1-1,.,TRBV6-1,CASSEVRWRLNTEAFF,TGTGCCAGCAGTGAAGTACGGTGGCGCCTGAACACTGAAGCTTTCTTT
many,TRBJ2-3,TRBD2,TRBV4-2,CASSQGLAGGWDTQYF,TGTGCCAGCAGCCAAGGACTAGCGGGAGGATGGGATACGCAGTATTTT
many,TRBJ2-7,TRBD1,TRBV4-1,CASSQGNSWGPGGSYEQYF,TGCGCCAGCAGCCAAGGTAATTCGTGGGGACCAGGGGGCTCCTACGAGCAGTACTTC
medium-sized,TRBJ1-1,TRBD1,TRBV12-3/TRBV12-4,CASSPYRGWDTEAFF,TGTGCCAGCAGTCCCTACAGGGGTTGGGACACTGAAGCTTTCTTT
many,TRBJ1-2,.,TRBV7-9,CASSLISGQRYGYTF,TGTGCCAGCAGCTTAATATCCGGGCAACGCTATGGCTACACCTTC
medium-sized,TRBJ2-5,TRBD2,TRBV7-8,CASSHTGGHPYF,TGTGCCAGCAGCCATACGGGGGGGCATCCGTACTTC